The clone carrying this T cell receptor (beta chain) has at least ten counts. Antigen specificity is unknown. PBMCs stored at -80 C, numbering 2 million, were the origin of the unsorted libraries. This specimen belongs to a study of neurological immune-mediated disorders. Study-wide results and caveats: There were no CDR3 amino acid sequences shared by expanded clones across subjects, a result suggesting private repertoires in all groups.

CDR3 size: 14 residues. Looked up from germline, CDR1 is MGHRA and CDR2 is YSYEKL. The germline V and J ends were trimmed by 5 bases and 5 bases, with 14 bases remaining between them. TCRdb re-called the 5' RACE reads with MiXCR, one entry per CDR3 protein. The table records roughly 70,000 distinct CDR3 sequences, about 4% of them present only once. The V call is TRBV4-1, the J call TRBJ2-3; maybe TRBD2 (6 bases). Sequencing was performed on PBMCs. The receptor was derived from a young man with multiple sclerosis. This chain's CDR3 is CASSFPGGEDTQYF. The CDR3 coding sequence is TGCGCCAGCAGCTTTCCCGGGGGAGAAGATACGCAGTATTTT.